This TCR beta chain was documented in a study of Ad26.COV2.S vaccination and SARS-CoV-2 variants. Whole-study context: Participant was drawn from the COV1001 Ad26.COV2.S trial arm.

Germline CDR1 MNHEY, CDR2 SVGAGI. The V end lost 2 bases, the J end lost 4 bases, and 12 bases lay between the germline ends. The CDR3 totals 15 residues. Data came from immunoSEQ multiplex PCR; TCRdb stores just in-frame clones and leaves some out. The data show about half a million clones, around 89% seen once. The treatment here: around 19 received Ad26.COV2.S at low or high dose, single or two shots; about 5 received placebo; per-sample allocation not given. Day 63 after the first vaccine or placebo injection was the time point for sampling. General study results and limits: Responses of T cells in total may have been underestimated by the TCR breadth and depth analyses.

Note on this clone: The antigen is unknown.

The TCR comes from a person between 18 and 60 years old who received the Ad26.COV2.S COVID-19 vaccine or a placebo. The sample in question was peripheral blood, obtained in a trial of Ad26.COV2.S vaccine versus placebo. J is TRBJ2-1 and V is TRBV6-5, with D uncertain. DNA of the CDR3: TGTGCCAGCAGTTACAGCAGCTACGGGTACAATGAGCAGTTCTTC. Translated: CASSYSSYGYNEQFF.